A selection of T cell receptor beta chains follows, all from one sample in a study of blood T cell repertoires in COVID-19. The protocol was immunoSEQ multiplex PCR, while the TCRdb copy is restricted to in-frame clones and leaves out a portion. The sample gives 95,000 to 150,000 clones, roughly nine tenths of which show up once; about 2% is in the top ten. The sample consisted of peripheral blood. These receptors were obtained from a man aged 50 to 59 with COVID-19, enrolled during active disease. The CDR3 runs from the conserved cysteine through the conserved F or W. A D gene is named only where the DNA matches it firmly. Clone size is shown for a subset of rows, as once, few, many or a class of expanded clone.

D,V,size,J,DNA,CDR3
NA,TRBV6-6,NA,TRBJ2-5,TGTGCCAGCAGTTCAGGGGAGGGGGAGACCCAGTACTTC,CASSSGEGETQYF
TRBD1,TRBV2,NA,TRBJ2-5,TGTGCCAGCTTAGGGGGAGTTAAACCTAGACAGGGGGCAATGGAGACCCAGTACTTC,CASLGGVKPRQGAMETQYF
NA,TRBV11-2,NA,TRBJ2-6,TGTGCCAGCAGCGGTTGGGTTCTAGCCGCCGGGGCCAACGTCCTGACTTTC,CASSGWVLAAGANVLTF
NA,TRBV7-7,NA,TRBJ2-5,TGTGCCAGCAGCTTAGGGGGCCGCCAAGAGACCCAGTACTTC,CASSLGGRQETQYF
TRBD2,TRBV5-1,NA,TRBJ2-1,TGCGCCAGCAGCTTTACTAGCGGAGTTTACAATGAGCAGTTCTTC,CASSFTSGVYNEQFF
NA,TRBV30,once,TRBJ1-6,TGTGCCTGGTCTGGCACATCGAATTCACCCCTCCACTTT,CAWSGTSNSPLHF
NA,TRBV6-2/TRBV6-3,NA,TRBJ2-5,TGTGCCAGCAGTTACCTGGACGGGCGAGAGGGGACCCAGTACTTC,CASSYLDGREGTQYF
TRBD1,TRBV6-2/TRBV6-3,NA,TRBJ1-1,TGTGCCAGCAGTTACTCCCCAGACAGGGGCACTGAAGCTTTCTTT,CASSYSPDRGTEAFF
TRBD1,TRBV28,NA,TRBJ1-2,TGTGCCAGCAGCTCCGCGGACAGGGACAATGGCTACACCTTC,CASSSADRDNGYTF
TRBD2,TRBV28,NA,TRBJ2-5,TGTGCCAGCAGTTATCGCGGGGGGTACCAAGAGACCCAGTACTTC,CASSYRGGYQETQYF
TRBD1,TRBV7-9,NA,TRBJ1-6,TGTGCCAGCAGCTTAACGGGACAGGGCGATTCACCCCTCCACTTT,CASSLTGQGDSPLHF
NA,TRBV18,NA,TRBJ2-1,TGTGCCAGCTCACCGCTGCAGGGTGTGTCCTACAATGAGCAGTTCTTC,CASSPLQGVSYNEQFF
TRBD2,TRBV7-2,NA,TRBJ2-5,TGTGCCAGCAGCTTAGCGGGCCACAAGGGTAGCCGACTAGCGGGGGACCAAGAGACCCAGTACTTC,CASSLAGHKGSRLAGDQETQYF
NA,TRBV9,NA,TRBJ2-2,TGTGCCAGCAGCGGCAGGGGATTAAACACCGGGGAGCTGTTTTTT,CASSGRGLNTGELFF
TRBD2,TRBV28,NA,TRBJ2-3,TGTGCCAGCCGGGGACTAGCGGGAGACGATACGCAGTATTTT,CASRGLAGDDTQYF
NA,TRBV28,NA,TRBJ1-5,TGTGCCAGCAAGGGGGACCCTAGTCAGCCCCAGCATTTT,CASKGDPSQPQHF
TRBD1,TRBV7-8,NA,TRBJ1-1,TGTGCCAGCAGCTTAGTTATCTCGGACAGGACTGAAGCTTTCTTT,CASSLVISDRTEAFF
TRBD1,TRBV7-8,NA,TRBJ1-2,TGTGCCAGCAGCCCAGGACAGGGGAGAGGCTACACCTTC,CASSPGQGRGYTF
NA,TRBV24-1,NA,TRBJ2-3,TGTGCCACCAGTGAATCACAGGGAAAAGATACGCAGTATTTT,CATSESQGKDTQYF
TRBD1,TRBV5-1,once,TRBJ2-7,TGCGCCAGCAGCTTGATCAGGACAGGGGAGGGCGAGCAGTACTTC,CASSLIRTGEGEQYF
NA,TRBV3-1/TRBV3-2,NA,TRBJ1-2,TGTGCCAGCAGCCAACTTGGGGGGGGATACACCTTC,CASSQLGGGYTF
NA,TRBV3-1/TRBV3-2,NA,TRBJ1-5,TGTGCCAGCAGCTACTCGGGGGGCATACAGCCCCAGCATTTT,CASSYSGGIQPQHF
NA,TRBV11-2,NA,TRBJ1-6,TGTGCCAGCAGCCCAGACTCCGGGGGGAATTCACCCCTCCACTTT,CASSPDSGGNSPLHF
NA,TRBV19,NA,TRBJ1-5,TGTGCCAGTACAGGCTCAGATGATATCAATCAGCCCCAGCATTTT,CASTGSDDINQPQHF
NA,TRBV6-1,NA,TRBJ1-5,TGTGCCAGCAGTGAAGGAACAGGCCGGTATAGCAATCAGCCCCAGCATTTT,CASSEGTGRYSNQPQHF
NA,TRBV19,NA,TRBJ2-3,TGTGCCAGTAGGTCGGCGGGCACAGATACGCAGTATTTT,CASRSAGTDTQYF
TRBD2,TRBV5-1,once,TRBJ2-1,TGCGCCAGCAGCTTGGAGCGGGGCGACTACAATGAGCAGTTCTTC,CASSLERGDYNEQFF
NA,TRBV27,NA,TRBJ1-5,TGTGCCAGCAGGGGATCGGACTGGGATCCAAATCAGCCCCAGCATTTT,CASRGSDWDPNQPQHF
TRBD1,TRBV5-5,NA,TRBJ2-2,TGTGCCAGCAGCACACTCAGGGGGCCAGGGTACACCGGGGAGCTGTTTTTT,CASSTLRGPGYTGELFF
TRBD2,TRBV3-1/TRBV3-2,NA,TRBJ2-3,TGTGCCAGCAGCCCGGGACTAGCGGACACAGATACGCAGTATTTT,CASSPGLADTDTQYF
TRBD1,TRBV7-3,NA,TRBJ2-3,TGTGCCAGCAGCATTAGGCGGACAGGGGATACAGATACGCAGTATTTT,CASSIRRTGDTDTQYF
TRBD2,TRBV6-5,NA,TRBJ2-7,TGTGCCAGCAGACCGGGACTAGCGTACGAGCAGTACTTC,CASRPGLAYEQYF
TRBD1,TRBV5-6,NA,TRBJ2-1,TGTGCCAGCAGCCGATTACTAGTTACCGACAGGGAATCCTACAATGAGCAGTTCTTC,CASSRLLVTDRESYNEQFF
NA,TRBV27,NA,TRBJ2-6,TGTGCCAGCAGTGTGGCACACGGGGCCAACGTCCTGACTTTC,CASSVAHGANVLTF
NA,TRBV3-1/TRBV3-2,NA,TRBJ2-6,TGTGCCAGCAGCCAAGAAGTGGGGGCAACTGGGGCCAACGTCCTGACTTTC,CASSQEVGATGANVLTF
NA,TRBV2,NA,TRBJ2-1,TGTGCCAGCAGTTCGGGGGTAGCGATTGAGCAGTTCTTC,CASSSGVAIEQFF
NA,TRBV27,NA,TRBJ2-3,TGTGCCAGCAGTTTATCGGGGCTATGGCAGACCACTAGCACAGATACGCAGTATTTT,CASSLSGLWQTTSTDTQYF
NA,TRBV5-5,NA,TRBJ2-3,TGTGCCAGCAGCTTGGACAGGCGCACAGATACGCAGTATTTT,CASSLDRRTDTQYF
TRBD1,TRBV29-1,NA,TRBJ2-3,TGCAGCGTTCGACAGGGGATGGTAGATACGCAGTATTTT,CSVRQGMVDTQYF
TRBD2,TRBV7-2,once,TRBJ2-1,TGTGCCAGCAGCCCTAGCGGGGTCAAGTACAATGAGCAGTTCTTC,CASSPSGVKYNEQFF
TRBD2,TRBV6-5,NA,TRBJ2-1,TGTGCCAGCAGTTCGGGACTAGCGGACTACAATGAGCAGTTCTTC,CASSSGLADYNEQFF
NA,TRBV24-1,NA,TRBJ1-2,TGTGCCACCAGTGATTTCCCAGTTAACTATGGCTACACCTTC,CATSDFPVNYGYTF
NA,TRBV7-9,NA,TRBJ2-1,TGTGCCAGCAGCTTAATTCGGGGAAGCAATGAGCAGTTCTTC,CASSLIRGSNEQFF
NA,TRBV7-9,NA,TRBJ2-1,TGTGCCAGCAGCCCCCGGGCCCGACAGAATGAGCAGTTCTTC,CASSPRARQNEQFF
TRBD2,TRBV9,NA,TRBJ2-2,TGTGCCAGCAGCGTCCCCGGGGAGGGGACCGGGGAGCTGTTTTTT,CASSVPGEGTGELFF
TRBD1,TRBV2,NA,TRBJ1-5,TGTGCCAGCAGCGGGACAGGGGTCGGCAATCAGCCCCAGCATTTT,CASSGTGVGNQPQHF
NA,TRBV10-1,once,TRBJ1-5,TGCGCCAGCAGTGAGTCCCAGAAATATAGCAATCAGCCCCAGCATTTT,CASSESQKYSNQPQHF
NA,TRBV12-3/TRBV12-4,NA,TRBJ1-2,TGTGCCAGCAGTCGCCCAGGCTATGGCTACACCTTC,CASSRPGYGYTF
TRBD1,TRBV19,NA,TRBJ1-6,TGTGCCAGTACCTACGACAGGGGGGGTTCACCCCTCCACTTT,CASTYDRGGSPLHF
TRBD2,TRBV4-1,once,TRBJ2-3,TGCGCCAGCAGCCAAGATCCAGGGAGCGGGGAAAGCACAGATACGCAGTATTTT,CASSQDPGSGESTDTQYF
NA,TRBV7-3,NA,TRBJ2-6,TGTGCCAGCAGCTCGCAGGGCGGAGGGTCTGGGGCCAACGTCCTGACTTTC,CASSSQGGGSGANVLTF
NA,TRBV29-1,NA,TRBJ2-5,TGCAGCGTTGTAGGGGCCCAAGAGACCCAGTACTTC,CSVVGAQETQYF
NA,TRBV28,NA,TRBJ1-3,TGTGCCAGCAGTTTAGGTACGCAGATCGGAAACACCATATATTTT,CASSLGTQIGNTIYF
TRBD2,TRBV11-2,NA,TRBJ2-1,TGTGCCAGCAGCTTGAGGTTAGCGGGAGGGGTTGAGCAGTTCTTC,CASSLRLAGGVEQFF
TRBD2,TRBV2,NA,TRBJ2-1,TGTGCCAGCAGTGAGGTTCGCGGGAGAGGGAATGAGCAGTTCTTC,CASSEVRGRGNEQFF
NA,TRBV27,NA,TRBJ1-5,TGTGCCAGCAGTTTATCTAACAGTAATCAGCCCCAGCATTTT,CASSLSNSNQPQHF